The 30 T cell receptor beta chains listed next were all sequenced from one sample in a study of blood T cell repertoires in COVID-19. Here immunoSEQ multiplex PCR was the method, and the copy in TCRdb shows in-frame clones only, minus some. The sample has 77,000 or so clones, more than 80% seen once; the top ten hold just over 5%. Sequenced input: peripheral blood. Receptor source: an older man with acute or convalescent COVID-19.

The CDR3 bases are TGTGCCAGCAGCTTAATAGCGGGGGGCGAAAATACGCAGTATTTT. Residues: CASSLIAGGENTQYF. This chain links TRBV7-3 with TRBJ2-3, with 10 positions matching TRBD2. Germline CDR1 and CDR2: SGHTA and FQGTGA. V gave up 1 base and J gave up 7 bases; unmatched junction bases: 5. The CDR3 totals 15 residues.

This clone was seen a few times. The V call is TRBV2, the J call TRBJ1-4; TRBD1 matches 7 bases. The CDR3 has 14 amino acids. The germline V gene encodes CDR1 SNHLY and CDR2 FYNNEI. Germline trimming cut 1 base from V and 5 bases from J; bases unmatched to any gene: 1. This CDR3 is CASSEGGQNEKLFF. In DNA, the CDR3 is TGTGCCAGCAGTGAAGGGGGACAGAATGAAAAACTGTTTTTT.

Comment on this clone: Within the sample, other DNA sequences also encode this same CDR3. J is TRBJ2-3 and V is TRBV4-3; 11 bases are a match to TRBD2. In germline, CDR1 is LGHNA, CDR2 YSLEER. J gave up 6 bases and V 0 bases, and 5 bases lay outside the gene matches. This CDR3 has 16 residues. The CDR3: CASSQELAGGRDTQYF. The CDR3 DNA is TGCGCCAGCAGCCAAGAGCTAGCGGGGGGCCGGGATACGCAGTATTTT.

CDR3 bases: TGTGCCAGCAGCCTGTGGGGAGCTAATGAAAAACTGTTTTTT. It is translated as CASSLWGANEKLFF. The chain carries TRBV13 and TRBJ1-4; D is uncertain. Trimming took 5 bases from V and 3 from J, leaving 10 bases between them. The length of the CDR3 is 14 residues. CDR1 is PRHDT, CDR2 FYEKMQ, per germline (reference sequence).

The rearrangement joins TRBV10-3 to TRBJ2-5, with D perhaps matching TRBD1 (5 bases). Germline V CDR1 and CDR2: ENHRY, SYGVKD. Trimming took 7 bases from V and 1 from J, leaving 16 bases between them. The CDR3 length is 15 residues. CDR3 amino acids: CAIKGDSGSQETQYF. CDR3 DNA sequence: TGTGCCATCAAAGGAGACAGTGGGTCCCAAGAGACCCAGTACTTC.

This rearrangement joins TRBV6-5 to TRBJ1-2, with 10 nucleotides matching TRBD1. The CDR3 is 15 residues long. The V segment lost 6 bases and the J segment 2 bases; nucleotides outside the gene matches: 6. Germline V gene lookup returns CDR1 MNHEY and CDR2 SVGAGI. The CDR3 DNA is TGTGCCAGCAGCCGACAGGGGGCGGGGAACTATGGCTACACCTTC. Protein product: CASSRQGAGNYGYTF.

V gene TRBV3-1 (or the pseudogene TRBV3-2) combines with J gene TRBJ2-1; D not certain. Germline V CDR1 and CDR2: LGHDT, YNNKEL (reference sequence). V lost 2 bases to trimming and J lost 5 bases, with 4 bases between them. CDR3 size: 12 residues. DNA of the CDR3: TGTGCCAGCAGCCAAAATAACAATGAGCAGTTCTTC. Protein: CASSQNNNEQFF.

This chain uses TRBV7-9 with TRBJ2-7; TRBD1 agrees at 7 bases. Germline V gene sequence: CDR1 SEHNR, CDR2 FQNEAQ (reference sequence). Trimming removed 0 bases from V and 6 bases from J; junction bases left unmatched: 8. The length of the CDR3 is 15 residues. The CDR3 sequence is CASSLADREGPEQYF. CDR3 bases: TGTGCCAGCAGCTTAGCTGACAGGGAAGGACCCGAGCAGTACTTC.

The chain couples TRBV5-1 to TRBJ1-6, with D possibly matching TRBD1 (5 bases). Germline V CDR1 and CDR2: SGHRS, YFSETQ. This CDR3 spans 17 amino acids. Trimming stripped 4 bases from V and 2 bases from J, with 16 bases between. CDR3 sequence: CASSLGHTSPYNSPLHF. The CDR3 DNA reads TGCGCCAGCAGCCTCGGACACACAAGCCCCTATAATTCACCCCTCCACTTT.

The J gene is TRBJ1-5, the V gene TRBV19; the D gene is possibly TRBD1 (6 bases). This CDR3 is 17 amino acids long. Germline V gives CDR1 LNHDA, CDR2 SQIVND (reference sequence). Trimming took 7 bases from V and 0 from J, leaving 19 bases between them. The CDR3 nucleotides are TGTGCCAGTACCGACAGGCTTGCCAGCGATAGCAATCAGCCCCAGCATTTT. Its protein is CASTDRLASDSNQPQHF.

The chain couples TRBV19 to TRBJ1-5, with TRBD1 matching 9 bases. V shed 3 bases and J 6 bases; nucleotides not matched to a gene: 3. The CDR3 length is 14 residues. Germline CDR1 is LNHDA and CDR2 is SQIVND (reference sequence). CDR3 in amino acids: CASSMGDRAQPQHF. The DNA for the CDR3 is TGTGCCAGTAGTATGGGGGACAGGGCTCAGCCCCAGCATTTT.

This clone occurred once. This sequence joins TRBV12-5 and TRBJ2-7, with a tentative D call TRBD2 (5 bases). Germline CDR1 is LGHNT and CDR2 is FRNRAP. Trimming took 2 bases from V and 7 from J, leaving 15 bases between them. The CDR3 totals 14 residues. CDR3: CASGLRVDSREQYF. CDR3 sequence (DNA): TGTGCTAGTGGTTTGCGGGTGGACTCTAGGGAGCAGTACTTC.

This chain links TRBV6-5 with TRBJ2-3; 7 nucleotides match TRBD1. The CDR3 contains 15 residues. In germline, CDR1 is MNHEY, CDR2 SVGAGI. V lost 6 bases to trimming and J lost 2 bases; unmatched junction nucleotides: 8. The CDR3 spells CASRRGLTYTDTQYF. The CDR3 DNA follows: TGTGCCAGCAGAAGGGGGCTCACTTACACAGATACGCAGTATTTT.

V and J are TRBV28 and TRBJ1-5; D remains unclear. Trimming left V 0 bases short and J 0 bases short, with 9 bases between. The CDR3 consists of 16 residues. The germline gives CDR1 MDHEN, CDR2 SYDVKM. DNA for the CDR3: TGTGCCAGCAGTTTATGGTCAGGCGATAGCAATCAGCCCCAGCATTTT. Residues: CASSLWSGDSNQPQHF. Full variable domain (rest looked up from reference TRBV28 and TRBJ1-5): DVKVTQSSRYLVKRTGEKVFLECVQDMDHENMFWYRQDPGLGLRLIYFSYDVKMKEKGDIPEGYSVSREKKERFSLILESASTNQTSMYLCASSLWSGDSNQPQHFGDGTRLSIL.

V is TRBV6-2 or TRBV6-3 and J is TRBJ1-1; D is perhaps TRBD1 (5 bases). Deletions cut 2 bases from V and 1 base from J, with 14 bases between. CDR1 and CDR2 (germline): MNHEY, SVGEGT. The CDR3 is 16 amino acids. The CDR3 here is CASSYMVRAPNTEAFF. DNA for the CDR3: TGTGCCAGCAGTTACATGGTCAGGGCCCCGAACACTGAAGCTTTCTTT.

The CDR3 DNA is TGTGCCAGCAGTTTACTGGCAGGGCCTGTTGGCTACACCTTC. It is translated as CASSLLAGPVGYTF. V is TRBV28 and J is TRBJ1-2; D possibly corresponds to TRBD1 (5 bases). Germline CDR1 is MDHEN and CDR2 is SYDVKM. The V and J ends lost 2 bases and 7 bases respectively, with 14 bases between them. The CDR3 runs 14 residues.

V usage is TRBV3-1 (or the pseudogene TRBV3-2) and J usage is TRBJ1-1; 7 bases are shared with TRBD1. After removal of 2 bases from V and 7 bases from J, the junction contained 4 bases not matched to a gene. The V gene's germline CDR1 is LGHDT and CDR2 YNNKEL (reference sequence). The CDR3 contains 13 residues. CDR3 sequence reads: CASSQRTGVEAFF. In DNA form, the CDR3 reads TGTGCCAGCAGCCAACGAACAGGGGTTGAAGCTTTCTTT.

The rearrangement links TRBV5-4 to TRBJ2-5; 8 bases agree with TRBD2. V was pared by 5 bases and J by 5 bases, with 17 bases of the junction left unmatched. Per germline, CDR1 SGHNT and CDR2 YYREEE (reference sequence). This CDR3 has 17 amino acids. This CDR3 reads CASSSGGSGGPRETQYF. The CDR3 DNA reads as TGTGCCAGCAGTTCGGGGGGCAGCGGGGGCCCCAGGGAGACCCAGTACTTC.

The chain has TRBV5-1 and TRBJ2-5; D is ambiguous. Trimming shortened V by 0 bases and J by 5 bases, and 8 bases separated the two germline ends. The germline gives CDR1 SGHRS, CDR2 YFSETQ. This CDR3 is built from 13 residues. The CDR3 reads CASSLASAETQYF. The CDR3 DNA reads TGCGCCAGCAGCTTGGCTTCAGCGGAGACCCAGTACTTC.

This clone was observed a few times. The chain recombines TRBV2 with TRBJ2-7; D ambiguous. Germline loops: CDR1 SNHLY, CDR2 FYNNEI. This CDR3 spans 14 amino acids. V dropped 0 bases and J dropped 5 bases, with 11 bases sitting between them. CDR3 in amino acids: CASSEAVSFDEQYF. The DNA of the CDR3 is TGTGCCAGCAGTGAAGCAGTTAGCTTCGACGAGCAGTACTTC.

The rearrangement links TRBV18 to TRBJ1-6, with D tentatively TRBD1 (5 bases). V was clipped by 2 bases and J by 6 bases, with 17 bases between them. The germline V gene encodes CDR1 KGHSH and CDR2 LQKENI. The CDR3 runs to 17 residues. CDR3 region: CASSPLRGFESNSPLHF. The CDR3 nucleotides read TGTGCCAGCTCACCATTGCGGGGGTTTGAGTCTAATTCACCCCTCCACTTT. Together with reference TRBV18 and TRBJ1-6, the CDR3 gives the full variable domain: NAGVMQNPRHLVRRRGQEARLRCSPMKGHSHVYWYRQLPEEGLKFMVYLQKENIIDESGMPKERFSAEFPKEGPSILRIQQVVRGDSAAYFCASSPLRGFESNSPLHFGNGTRLTVT.

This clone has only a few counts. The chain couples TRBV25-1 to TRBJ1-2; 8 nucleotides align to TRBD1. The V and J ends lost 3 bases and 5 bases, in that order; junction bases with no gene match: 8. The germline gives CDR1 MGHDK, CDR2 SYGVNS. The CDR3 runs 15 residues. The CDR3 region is CASSDRGQEAYGYTF. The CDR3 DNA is TGTGCCAGCAGTGATCGGGGACAGGAGGCTTATGGCTACACCTTC.

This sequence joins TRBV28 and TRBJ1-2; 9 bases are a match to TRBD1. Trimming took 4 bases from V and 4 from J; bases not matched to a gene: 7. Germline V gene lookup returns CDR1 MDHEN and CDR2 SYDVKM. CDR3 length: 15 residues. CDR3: CASSSGTGSFYGYTF. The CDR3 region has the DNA TGTGCCAGCAGTTCAGGGACAGGGAGCTTCTATGGCTACACCTTC.

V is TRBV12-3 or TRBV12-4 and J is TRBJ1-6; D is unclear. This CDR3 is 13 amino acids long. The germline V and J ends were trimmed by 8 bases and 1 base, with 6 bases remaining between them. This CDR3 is CASGLSYNSPLHF. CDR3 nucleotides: TGTGCCAGCGGTCTATCCTATAATTCACCCCTCCACTTT.

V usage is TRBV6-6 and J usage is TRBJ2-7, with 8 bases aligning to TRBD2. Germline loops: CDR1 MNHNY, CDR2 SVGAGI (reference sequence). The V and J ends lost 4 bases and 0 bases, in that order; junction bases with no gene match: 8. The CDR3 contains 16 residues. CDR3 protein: CASSLTSGSPSYEQYF. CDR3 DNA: TGTGCCAGCAGTTTGACCAGCGGGAGCCCCTCCTACGAGCAGTACTTC.

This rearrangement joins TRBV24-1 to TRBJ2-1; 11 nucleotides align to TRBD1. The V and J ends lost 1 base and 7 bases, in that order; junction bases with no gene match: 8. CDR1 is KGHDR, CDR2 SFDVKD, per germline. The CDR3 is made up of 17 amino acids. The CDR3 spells CATSDFRRDRGSNEQFF. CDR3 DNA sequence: TGTGCCACCAGTGATTTTCGCCGGGACAGGGGGAGTAATGAGCAGTTCTTC.

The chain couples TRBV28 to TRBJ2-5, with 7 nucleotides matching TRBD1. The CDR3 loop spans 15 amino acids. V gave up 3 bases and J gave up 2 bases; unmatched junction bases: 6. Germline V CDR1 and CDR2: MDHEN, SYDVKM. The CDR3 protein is CASSFKGAFQETQYF. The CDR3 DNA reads TGTGCCAGCAGTTTTAAGGGGGCTTTTCAAGAGACCCAGTACTTC. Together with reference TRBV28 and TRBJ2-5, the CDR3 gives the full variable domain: DVKVTQSSRYLVKRTGEKVFLECVQDMDHENMFWYRQDPGLGLRLIYFSYDVKMKEKGDIPEGYSVSREKKERFSLILESASTNQTSMYLCASSFKGAFQETQYFGPGTRLLVL.

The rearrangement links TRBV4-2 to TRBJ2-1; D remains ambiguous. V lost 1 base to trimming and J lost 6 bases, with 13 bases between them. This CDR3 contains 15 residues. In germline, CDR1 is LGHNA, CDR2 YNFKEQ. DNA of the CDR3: TGTGCCAGCAGCCAAGTTGGAGAGTTAACCAATGAGCAGTTCTTC. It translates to CASSQVGELTNEQFF.

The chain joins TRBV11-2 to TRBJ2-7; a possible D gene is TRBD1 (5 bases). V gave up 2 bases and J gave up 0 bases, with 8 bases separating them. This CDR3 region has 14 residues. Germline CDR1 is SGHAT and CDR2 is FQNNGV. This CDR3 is CASSLRGGSYEQYF. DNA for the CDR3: TGTGCCAGCAGCTTAAGGGGCGGCTCCTACGAGCAGTACTTC. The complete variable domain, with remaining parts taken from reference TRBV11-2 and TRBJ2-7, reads EAGVAQSPRYKIIEKRQSVAFWCNPISGHATLYWYQQILGQGPKLLIQFQNNGVVDDSQLPKDRFSAERLKGVDSTLKIQPAKLEDSAVYLCASSLRGGSYEQYFGPGTRLTVT.

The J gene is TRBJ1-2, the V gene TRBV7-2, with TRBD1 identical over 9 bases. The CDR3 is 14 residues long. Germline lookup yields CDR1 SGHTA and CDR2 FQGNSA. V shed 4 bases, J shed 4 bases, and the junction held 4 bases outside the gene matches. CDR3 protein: CASSWDREGYGYTF. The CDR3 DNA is TGTGCCAGCAGCTGGGACAGGGAGGGCTATGGCTACACCTTC.